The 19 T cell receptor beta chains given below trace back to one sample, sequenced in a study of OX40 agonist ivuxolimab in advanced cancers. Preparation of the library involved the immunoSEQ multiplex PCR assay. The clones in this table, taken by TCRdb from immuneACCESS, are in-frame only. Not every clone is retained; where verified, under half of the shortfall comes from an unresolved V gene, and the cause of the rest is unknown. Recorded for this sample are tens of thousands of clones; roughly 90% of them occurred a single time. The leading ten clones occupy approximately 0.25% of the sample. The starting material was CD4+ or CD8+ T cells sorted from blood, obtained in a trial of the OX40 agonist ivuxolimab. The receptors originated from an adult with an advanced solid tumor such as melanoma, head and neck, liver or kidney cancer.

CDR3 residues: CASRTADSPLHF. The CDR3 coding sequence is TGCGCCAGCAGGACAGCGGATTCACCCCTCCACTTT. The V and J genes are TRBV5-1 and TRBJ1-6; tentatively, D is TRBD1 (5 bases). The germline gives CDR1 SGHRS, CDR2 YFSETQ. There are 12 residues in the CDR3. Trimming removed 5 bases from V and 8 bases from J, with 8 bases in between.

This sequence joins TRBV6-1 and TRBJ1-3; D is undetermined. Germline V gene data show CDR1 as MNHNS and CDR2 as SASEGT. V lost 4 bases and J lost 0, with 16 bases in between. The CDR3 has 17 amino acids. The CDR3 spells CASSGFLTSYSGNTIYF. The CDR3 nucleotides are TGTGCCAGCAGTGGGTTTTTGACGAGTTACTCTGGAAACACCATATATTTT.

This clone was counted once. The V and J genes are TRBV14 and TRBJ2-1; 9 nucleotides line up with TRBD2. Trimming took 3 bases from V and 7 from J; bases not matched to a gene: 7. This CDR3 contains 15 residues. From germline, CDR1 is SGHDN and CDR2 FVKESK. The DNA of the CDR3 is TGTGCCAGCAGCCAGAGGGCGGGAGGGCCTAATGAGCAGTTCTTC. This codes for CASSQRAGGPNEQFF.

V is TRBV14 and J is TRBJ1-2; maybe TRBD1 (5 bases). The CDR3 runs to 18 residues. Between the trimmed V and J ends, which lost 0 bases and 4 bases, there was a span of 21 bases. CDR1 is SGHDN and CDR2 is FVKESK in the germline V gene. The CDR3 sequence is CASSQDIRQGAWGYGYTF. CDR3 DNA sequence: TGTGCCAGCAGCCAAGATATCAGGCAGGGCGCGTGGGGCTATGGCTACACCTTC.

The CDR3 region has the DNA TGTGCCAGCAGTTACTCGTGGGAGGCCAACTATGGCTACACCTTC. It specifies CASSYSWEANYGYTF. This chain links TRBV6-5 with TRBJ1-2; D unclear. Trimming took 0 bases from V and 2 from J, leaving 10 bases between them. The CDR3 has 15 amino acids. The germline V gene encodes CDR1 MNHEY and CDR2 SVGAGI.

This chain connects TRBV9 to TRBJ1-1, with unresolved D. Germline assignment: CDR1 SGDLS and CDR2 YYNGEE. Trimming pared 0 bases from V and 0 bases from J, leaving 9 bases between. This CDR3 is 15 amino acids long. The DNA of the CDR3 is TGTGCCAGCAGCGTAGCCAGCTCCCTGAACACTGAAGCTTTCTTT. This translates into CASSVASSLNTEAFF.

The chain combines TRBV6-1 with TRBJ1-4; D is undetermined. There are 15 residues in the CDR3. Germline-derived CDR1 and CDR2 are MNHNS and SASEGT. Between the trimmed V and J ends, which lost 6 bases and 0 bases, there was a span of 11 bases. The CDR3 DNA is TGTGCCAGCAGGTTGACACCCACAACTAATGAAAAACTGTTTTTT. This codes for CASRLTPTTNEKLFF.

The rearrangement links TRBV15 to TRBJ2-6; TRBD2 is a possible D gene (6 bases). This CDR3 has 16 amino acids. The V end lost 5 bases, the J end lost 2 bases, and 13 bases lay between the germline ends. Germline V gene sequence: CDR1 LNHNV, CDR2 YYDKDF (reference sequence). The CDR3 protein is CATSHTRLAGANVLTF. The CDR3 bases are TGTGCCACCAGCCATACTAGACTAGCTGGGGCCAACGTCCTGACTTTC.

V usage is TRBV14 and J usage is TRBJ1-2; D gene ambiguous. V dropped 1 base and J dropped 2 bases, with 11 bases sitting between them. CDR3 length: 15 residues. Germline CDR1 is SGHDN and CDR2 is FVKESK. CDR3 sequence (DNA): TGTGCCAGCAGCCAAGGGAACAGTGGCAACTATGGCTACACCTTC. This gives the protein CASSQGNSGNYGYTF.

CDR3 sequence (DNA): TGTGCCAGTATGAGGTCGGGGGGGAGCAATCAGCCCCAGCATTTT. As protein: CASMRSGGSNQPQHF. The J gene is TRBJ1-5, the V gene TRBV19; D perhaps matches TRBD1 (5 bases). V lost 7 bases, J lost 1 base, and 14 bases lay in between. Germline CDR1 is LNHDA and CDR2 is SQIVND (reference sequence). The CDR3 contains 15 residues. Variable domain in full (rest from reference TRBV19 and TRBJ1-5): DGGITQSPKYLFRKEGQNVTLSCEQNLNHDAMYWYRQDPGQGLRLIYYSQIVNDFQKGDIAEGYSVSREKKESFPLTVTSAQKNPTAFYLCASMRSGGSNQPQHFGDGTRLSIL.

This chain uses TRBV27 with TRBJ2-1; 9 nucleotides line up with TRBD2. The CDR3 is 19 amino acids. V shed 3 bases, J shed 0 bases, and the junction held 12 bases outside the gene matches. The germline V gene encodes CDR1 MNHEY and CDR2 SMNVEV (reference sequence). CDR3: CASSFSGRNSGSSYNEQFF. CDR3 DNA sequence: TGTGCCAGCAGTTTCTCGGGACGGAATAGCGGGAGCTCCTACAATGAGCAGTTCTTC.

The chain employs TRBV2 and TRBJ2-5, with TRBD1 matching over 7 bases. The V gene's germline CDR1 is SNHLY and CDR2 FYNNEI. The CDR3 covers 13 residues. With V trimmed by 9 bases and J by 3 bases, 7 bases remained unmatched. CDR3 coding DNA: TGTGCCAGTAACAGGGGTTGGGAAGAGACCCAGTACTTC. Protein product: CASNRGWEETQYF.

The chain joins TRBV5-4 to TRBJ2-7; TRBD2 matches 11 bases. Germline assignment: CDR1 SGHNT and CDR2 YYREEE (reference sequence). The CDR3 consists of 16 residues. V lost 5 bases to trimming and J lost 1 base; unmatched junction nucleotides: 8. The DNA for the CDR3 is TGTGCCAGCAGTGAGACCGGGACTAGCGGTTCCTACGAGCAGTACTTC. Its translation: CASSETGTSGSYEQYF.

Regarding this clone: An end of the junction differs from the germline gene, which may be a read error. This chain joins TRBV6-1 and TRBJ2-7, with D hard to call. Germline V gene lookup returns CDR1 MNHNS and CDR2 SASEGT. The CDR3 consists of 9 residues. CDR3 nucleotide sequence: TGTGCCAGCGGTGACGAGCAGTACTTC. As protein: CASGDEQYF.

CDR3 sequence: CASSLGTAYNEQFF. Written as DNA, the CDR3 is TGTGCCAGCAGCTTGGGGACTGCGTACAATGAGCAGTTCTTC. The J gene is TRBJ2-1, the V gene TRBV5-4, with D perhaps TRBD2 (5 bases). The CDR3 sequence is 14 residues long. Trimming removed 0 bases at V and 4 bases at J, with 8 bases between. Germline V gives CDR1 SGHNT, CDR2 YYREEE (reference sequence).

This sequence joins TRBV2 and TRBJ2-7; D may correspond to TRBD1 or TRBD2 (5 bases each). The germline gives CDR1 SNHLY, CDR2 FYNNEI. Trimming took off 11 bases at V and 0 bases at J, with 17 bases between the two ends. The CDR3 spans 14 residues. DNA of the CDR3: TGTGCCTCCTACCGGGACGGACTCTCCTACGAGCAGTACTTC. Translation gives CASYRDGLSYEQYF.

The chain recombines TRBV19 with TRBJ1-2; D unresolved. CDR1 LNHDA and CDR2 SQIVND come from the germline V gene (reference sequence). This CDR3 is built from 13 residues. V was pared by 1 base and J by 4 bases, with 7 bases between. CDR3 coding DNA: TGTGCCAGTAGTATAGTCGGCTTCTATGGCTACACCTTC. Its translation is CASSIVGFYGYTF.

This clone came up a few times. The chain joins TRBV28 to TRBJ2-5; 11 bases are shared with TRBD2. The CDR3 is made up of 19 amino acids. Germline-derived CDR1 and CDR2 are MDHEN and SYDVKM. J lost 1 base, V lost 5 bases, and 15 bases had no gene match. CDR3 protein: CASSLVLKGLAALQETQYF. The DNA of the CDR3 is TGTGCCAGCAGTCTCGTTCTAAAGGGACTAGCGGCACTCCAAGAGACCCAGTACTTC.

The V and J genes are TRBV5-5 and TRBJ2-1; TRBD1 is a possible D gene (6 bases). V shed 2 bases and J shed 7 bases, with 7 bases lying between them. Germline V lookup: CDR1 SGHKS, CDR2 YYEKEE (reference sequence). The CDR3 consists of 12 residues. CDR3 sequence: CASSFRGNEQFF. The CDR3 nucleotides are TGTGCCAGCAGCTTTAGGGGGAATGAGCAGTTCTTC.